The 4 T cell receptor beta chains in this list originate from one sample, sequenced in a study of cytomegalovirus exposure and HLA in healthy donors. The primer mix had 60 Vbeta and 13 Jbeta primers. The protocol was immunoSEQ multiplex PCR, while the TCRdb copy is restricted to in-frame clones and leaves out a portion. Here the sample table reports tens of thousands of clones. The material sequenced was PBMCs. These receptors were obtained from a woman aged 60-75 years in good health and CMV-seronegative.

The chain employs TRBV2 and TRBJ2-5; tentative D call: TRBD1 (5 bases). This CDR3 is 14 amino acids long. CDR1 is SNHLY, CDR2 FYNNEI, per germline. V gave up 0 bases and J gave up 6 bases, with 11 bases separating them. The CDR3 DNA follows: TGTGCCAGCAGTGAAGCGGGGCAGGGAAAGACCCAGTACTTC. Its translation is CASSEAGQGKTQYF.

The chain employs TRBV5-1 and TRBJ2-3, with 10 bases matching TRBD2. Germline values: CDR1 SGHRS, CDR2 YFSETQ. The CDR3 sequence is 16 residues long. V lost 4 bases and J lost 2; bases outside the gene matches: 7. CDR3 in amino acids: CASSGGTSEFTDTQYF. The CDR3 DNA reads as TGCGCCAGCAGCGGGGGGACTAGCGAGTTCACAGATACGCAGTATTTT.

The chain is built from TRBV11-2 and TRBJ2-1; 13 bases are a match to TRBD2. Per the germline V gene, CDR1 is SGHAT and CDR2 is FQNNGV. This CDR3 contains 15 residues. Trimming at V came to 5 bases and at J to 8 bases, leaving 6 bases not matched to a gene. The CDR3 sequence: CASSRTSGSSDEQFF. The CDR3 coding sequence is TGTGCCAGCAGCCGGACTAGCGGGAGTTCCGATGAGCAGTTCTTC.

V usage is TRBV7-8 and J usage is TRBJ2-6, with 7 bases identical to TRBD1. The CDR3 length is 15 residues. The V and J ends lost 3 bases and 4 bases, in that order; junction bases with no gene match: 3. Germline V CDR1 and CDR2: SGHVS, FQNEAQ. The CDR3 protein is CASSLRGLGANVLTF. The CDR3 nucleotides are TGTGCCAGCAGCTTGAGGGGGCTGGGGGCCAACGTCCTGACTTTC.